This T cell receptor (beta chain) stems from a study of T-cell reconstitution after alpha-beta-depleted transplantation in children. This clonotype came up many times. Germline lookup yields CDR1 SGHAT and CDR2 FQNNGV. The CDR3 length is 15 residues. V trimming: 3 bases; J trimming: 5 bases; junction bases outside the gene matches: 7. Unique molecular identifiers were incorporated during preparation of the TCRbeta library. TCRdb reanalysed the PCR reads using MiXCR and keeps one entry per CDR3 protein. The table includes some 240,000 distinct CDR3 sequences, 9.7% detected once. The V call is TRBV11-2, the J call TRBJ1-5; 7 nucleotides agree with TRBD1. The receptor was isolated from a human donor who donated a stem cell graft to a child with SCID. Sequenced here: PBMCs from the stem cell graft donor, sampled from the stem cell graft. The CDR3 coding sequence is TGTGCCAGCAGCTTCACAGGGGTCGCTGATCAGCCCCAGCATTTT. As protein: CASSFTGVADQPQHF.